The 27 T cell receptor beta chains reported below all come from one sample, sequenced in a study of blood T cell repertoires in COVID-19. The method was immunoSEQ multiplex PCR; TCRdb's version includes in-frame clones alone and lacks a portion of them. The table has roughly 67,000 clones, 85% seen once. The sample taken for sequencing was peripheral blood. All receptors derive from a man aged 50 or older with acute or convalescent COVID-19.

The J gene is TRBJ2-7, the V gene TRBV4-1; D possibly corresponds to TRBD1 (5 bases). Trimming removed 0 bases at V and 2 bases at J, with 8 bases between. This CDR3 has 14 residues. Germline V gene sequence: CDR1 MGHRA, CDR2 YSYEKL. CDR3 DNA: TGCGCCAGCAGCCAAGACACAGGAGCCTACGAGCAGTACTTC. Protein: CASSQDTGAYEQYF.

CDR3: CASSKRISTGGETQYF. The CDR3 nucleotides read TGTGCCAGCAGCAAGAGGATATCGACAGGGGGAGAGACCCAGTACTTC. J is TRBJ2-5 and V is TRBV9, with 9 bases lining up with TRBD1. Germline CDR1 is SGDLS and CDR2 is YYNGEE. The length of the CDR3 is 16 residues. V gave up 4 bases and J gave up 4 bases; unmatched junction bases: 11.

This clone showed up many times. This chain uses TRBV6-5 with TRBJ2-2; D is possibly TRBD2 (6 bases). The CDR3 consists of 15 residues. CDR1 is MNHEY, CDR2 SVGAGI, per germline. V lost 9 bases and J lost 3, with 17 bases in between. The CDR3 DNA follows: TGTGCCAGTACCCCTTGGAGGGTCGACACCGGGGAGCTGTTTTTT. Its protein is CASTPWRVDTGELFF.

This chain connects TRBV15 to TRBJ2-2; the match to TRBD2 covers 8 bases. Losses at the gene ends were 4 bases for V and 1 base for J; bases not matched to a gene: 5. CDR1 LNHNV and CDR2 YYDKDF come from the germline V gene (reference sequence). The CDR3 extends over 16 amino acids. This chain's CDR3 is CATSIFGGENTGELFF. The CDR3 nucleotides read TGTGCCACCAGCATCTTCGGGGGGGAGAACACCGGGGAGCTGTTTTTT.

The chain combines TRBV7-3 with TRBJ2-1, with TRBD2 identical over 9 bases. CDR3 size: 13 residues. With V trimmed by 6 bases and J by 12 bases, 9 bases remained unmatched. The V gene's germline CDR1 is SGHTA and CDR2 FQGTGA. The CDR3 sequence is CASRADSGGGQFF. In DNA form, the CDR3 reads TGTGCCAGCAGAGCTGATAGCGGGGGAGGGCAGTTCTTC.

This clone was picked up a small number of times. The V gene is TRBV7-9, the J gene TRBJ2-3; 7 bases fit TRBD1. Trimming at V came to 5 bases and at J to 4 bases, leaving 12 bases not matched to a gene. Germline lookup yields CDR1 SEHNR and CDR2 FQNEAQ (reference sequence). There are 16 residues in the CDR3. The CDR3 nucleotides are TGTGCCAGCAGCAACACAGGGGTTGTGGGCGCAGATACGCAGTATTTT. Translation: CASSNTGVVGADTQYF.

This rearrangement joins TRBV6-5 to TRBJ1-6; 7 bases match TRBD1. Unmatched junction bases numbered 13, after V lost 8 bases and J lost 9 bases. The length of the CDR3 is 15 residues. Germline loops: CDR1 MNHEY, CDR2 SVGAGI. CDR3 in amino acids: CASEIRQGFGSPLHF. The DNA for the CDR3 is TGTGCCAGCGAGATTCGACAGGGTTTCGGTTCACCCCTCCACTTT.

J is TRBJ2-5 and V is TRBV4-1; D perhaps matches TRBD2 (7 bases). From germline, CDR1 is MGHRA and CDR2 YSYEKL. The CDR3 runs to 15 residues. V was cut by 0 bases and J by 7 bases, with 15 bases left in between. CDR3 in amino acids: CASSQDMREGGTQYF. In DNA form, the CDR3 reads TGCGCCAGCAGCCAAGATATGAGGGAGGGGGGGACCCAGTACTTC.

The chain carries TRBV9 and TRBJ1-1; tentatively, D is TRBD1 (6 bases). With 2 bases removed from V and 1 base from J, the gap between germline ends came to 15 bases. The CDR3 length is 16 residues. The germline V gene encodes CDR1 SGDLS and CDR2 YYNGEE. CDR3 protein: CASSVDWGGKNTEAFF. As DNA, the CDR3 is TGTGCCAGCAGCGTTGACTGGGGGGGCAAGAACACTGAAGCTTTCTTT. Based on the CDR3 plus reference TRBV9 and TRBJ1-1, the full variable domain is DSGVTQTPKHLITATGQRVTLRCSPRSGDLSVYWYQQSLDQGLQFLIQYYNGEERAKGNILERFSAQQFPDLHSELNLSSLELGDSALYFCASSVDWGGKNTEAFFGQGTRLTVV.

This sequence joins TRBV19 and TRBJ1-1; 7 bases line up with TRBD1. Trimming at V came to 6 bases and at J to 5 bases, leaving 3 bases not matched to a gene. The germline V gene encodes CDR1 LNHDA and CDR2 SQIVND (reference sequence). CDR3 length: 12 residues. CDR3 loop: CASRTQGTEAFF. The CDR3 DNA reads as TGTGCCAGTAGAACACAGGGGACTGAAGCTTTCTTT.

This rearrangement joins TRBV4-1 to TRBJ2-7; 7 bases fit TRBD1. Germline assignment: CDR1 MGHRA and CDR2 YSYEKL. Losses at the gene ends were 4 bases for V and 6 bases for J; bases not matched to a gene: 6. The CDR3 is made up of 13 amino acids. CDR3 sequence: CASSPRQGFEQYF. DNA of the CDR3: TGCGCCAGCAGCCCGCGACAGGGTTTCGAGCAGTACTTC.

V usage is TRBV27 and J usage is TRBJ1-2; 8 bases map to TRBD1. The trim removed 6 bases at V and 3 bases at J, leaving 15 bases unmatched. Per germline, CDR1 MNHEY and CDR2 SMNVEV (reference sequence). The CDR3 loop spans 17 amino acids. In DNA form, the CDR3 reads TGTGCCAGCAGCCCTCGCCTCAGGGGGCGGCCGGACTATGGCTACACCTTC. Translating it yields CASSPRLRGRPDYGYTF.

The chain has TRBV12-3 or TRBV12-4 and TRBJ1-1, with TRBD1 as a possible D gene (6 bases). The V end lost 5 bases, the J end lost 7 bases, and 11 bases lay between the germline ends. The CDR3 runs 12 residues. The CDR3: CASSRRTVEAFF. Written as DNA, the CDR3 is TGTGCCAGCAGTCGTCGGACAGTTGAAGCTTTCTTT.

The genes are TRBV19 and TRBJ1-6, with D perhaps matching TRBD1 (6 bases). Trimming stripped 3 bases from V and 7 bases from J, with 13 bases between. The CDR3 has 15 residues. The germline V gene has CDR1 LNHDA and CDR2 SQIVND (reference sequence). The CDR3 DNA follows: TGTGCCAGTAGTATCAGCCGGGACAAAAATTCACCCCTCCACTTT. It encodes CASSISRDKNSPLHF.

The chain joins TRBV5-8 to TRBJ2-7; 7 nucleotides agree with TRBD1. Germline V gives CDR1 SGHTS, CDR2 YDEGEE. Germline trimming cut 7 bases from V and 7 bases from J; bases unmatched to any gene: 11. This CDR3 spans 13 amino acids. CDR3 DNA: TGTGCCAGCCACAGACAGGGACCCTCGGAGCAGTACTTC. Its translation: CASHRQGPSEQYF.

The chain employs TRBV2 and TRBJ2-5, with a possible D match to TRBD1 (8 bases). CDR1 is SNHLY, CDR2 FYNNEI, per germline. The ends were cut back, 6 bases at V and 4 bases at J, with 15 bases in the middle. The length of the CDR3 is 14 residues. In nucleotides, the CDR3 is TGTGCCAGCAGCCGGACAGGGAGGGGAGAGACCCAGTACTTC. Protein sequence: CASSRTGRGETQYF.

This chain uses TRBV4-1 with TRBJ1-6; D is unclear. This CDR3 has 18 residues. The germline V gene has CDR1 MGHRA and CDR2 YSYEKL. V lost 2 bases and J 8 bases, leaving 22 bases between the germline ends. The chain's CDR3 is CASSQRAGGDKEYSPLHF. The CDR3 DNA follows: TGCGCCAGCAGCCAAAGGGCGGGAGGCGATAAGGAGTATTCACCCCTCCACTTT.

This rearrangement joins TRBV12-3 or TRBV12-4 to TRBJ1-5; no definite D call. This CDR3 region has 12 residues. Trimming cost V 3 bases and J 5 bases, with 5 bases left between them. CDR3 bases: TGTGCCAGCAGTTTTCGGGATCAGCCCCAGCATTTT. This encodes CASSFRDQPQHF.

V usage is TRBV7-9 and J usage is TRBJ2-1; 8 bases fit TRBD2. The junction had 10 bases not matched to a gene; V was cut back by 6 bases and J by 3 bases. Germline V CDR1 and CDR2: SEHNR, FQNEAQ (reference sequence). The CDR3 loop spans 16 amino acids. The CDR3 bases are TGTGCCAGCAGTCCTCTCCTGGCGGGGGGCTACAATGAGCAGTTCTTC. Its protein is CASSPLLAGGYNEQFF. The full variable domain, completed using reference TRBV7-9 and TRBJ2-1, is DTGVSQNPRHKITKRGQNVTFRCDPISEHNRLYWYRQTLGQGPEFLTYFQNEAQLEKSRLLSDRFSAERPKGSFSTLEIQRTEQGDSAMYLCASSPLLAGGYNEQFFGPGTRLTVL.

This chain connects TRBV5-1 to TRBJ2-1, with 14 bases identical to TRBD2. Unmatched junction bases numbered 3, after V lost 2 bases and J lost 8 bases. Germline V lookup: CDR1 SGHRS, CDR2 YFSETQ. This CDR3 contains 15 residues. In DNA form, the CDR3 reads TGCGCCAGCAGCTTCCTGACTAGCGGGGGGGATGAGCAGTTCTTC. Translating gives CASSFLTSGGDEQFF.

This chain joins TRBV7-9 and TRBJ1-2, with a weak D call TRBD1 (5 bases). Between the trimmed V and J ends, which lost 3 bases and 7 bases, there was a span of 18 bases. Per germline, CDR1 SEHNR and CDR2 FQNEAQ (reference sequence). There are 15 residues in the CDR3. The CDR3 bases are TGTGCCAGCAGCTTCCGGGACGCCGGGAGGGGTGGCTACACCTTC. Its translation: CASSFRDAGRGGYTF.

This chain links TRBV6-1 with TRBJ1-2; D perhaps matches TRBD1 (5 bases). CDR3 length: 15 amino acids. V was trimmed by 0 bases and J by 3 bases, leaving 11 bases between them. CDR1 is MNHNS and CDR2 is SASEGT in the germline V gene. Here the CDR3 reads CASSEALDMDYGYTF. CDR3 coding DNA: TGTGCCAGCAGTGAAGCGCTGGACATGGACTATGGCTACACCTTC.

The J gene is TRBJ2-1, the V gene TRBV24-1; D perhaps matches TRBD2 (7 bases). This CDR3 is 14 amino acids long. Between the trimmed V and J ends, which lost 9 bases and 0 bases, there was a span of 11 bases. Germline V gene sequence: CDR1 KGHDR, CDR2 SFDVKD. The DNA for the CDR3 is TGTGCCACCGCGAGGGGGGGCTCCTACAATGAGCAGTTCTTC. Its protein product is CATARGGSYNEQFF.

This clone is a singleton in its sample. V is TRBV14 and J is TRBJ1-1; D might be TRBD1 (6 bases). Per the germline V gene, CDR1 is SGHDN and CDR2 is FVKESK. The CDR3 loop spans 13 amino acids. V gave up 5 bases and J gave up 14 bases, with 21 bases separating them. The CDR3 bases are TGTGCCAGCAGCACCTACTTGGGCGGGGGCGCGTTCTTT. Its protein is CASSTYLGGGAFF.

The rearrangement joins TRBV5-4 to TRBJ2-2; D gene ambiguous. The CDR3 length is 13 residues. The ends were cut back, 1 base at V and 6 bases at J, with 7 bases in the middle. From germline, CDR1 is SGHNT and CDR2 YYREEE (reference sequence). DNA for the CDR3: TGTGCCAGCAGCTTGTCCGGTGCCGGGGAGCTGTTTTTT. Residues: CASSLSGAGELFF.

V is TRBV9 and J is TRBJ2-6, with 10 bases lining up with TRBD1. CDR3 length: 21 amino acids. Germline V gives CDR1 SGDLS, CDR2 YYNGEE. V was pared by 0 bases and J by 0 bases, with 12 bases of the junction left unmatched. The CDR3 region has the DNA TGTGCCAGCAGCGTAGCTCTCGGGACAGGGGCCTTTAGCTCTGGGGCCAACGTCCTGACTTTC. Protein: CASSVALGTGAFSSGANVLTF.

This chain connects TRBV11-2 to TRBJ2-1; 8 bases fit TRBD2. CDR1 SGHAT and CDR2 FQNNGV come from the germline V gene. The CDR3 extends over 19 amino acids. V dropped 1 base and J dropped 9; count of bases not matched to a gene: 20. The CDR3 loop reads CASSLVVGFWRGAQVEQFF. In DNA form, the CDR3 reads TGTGCCAGCAGCTTAGTGGTGGGTTTTTGGCGGGGGGCTCAGGTTGAGCAGTTCTTC.